The entry below gives a single TCR beta chain sequence along with its context. Its cognate antigen is unknown. The sample comes from a study of memory CD4+ T cells and cytomegalovirus serostatus. Study-wide background: Healthy Belgian adult donors included roughly ten CMV-positive and 24 CMV-negative people.

Repertoires were generated with immunoSEQ multiplex PCR, while TCRdb's copy carries only in-frame clones and drops some. The data show under 65,000 clones, roughly three quarters seen once. Whole-study results and caveats: Each of 67 CMV-associated TCRbeta sequences occurred in one to five individuals.

The sort gate was single viable CD3+CD4+CD8-CD45RO+ cells for memory CD4+ T cells. V dropped 3 bases and J dropped 3; count of bases not matched to a gene: 4. This CDR3 is 14 amino acids long. Germline loops: CDR1 MGHDK, CDR2 SYGVNS. The gene calls are TRBV25-1 and TRBJ2-7; 8 nucleotides align to TRBD1. The TCR was taken from an adult in good health and CMV-seronegative. Sample: memory CD4+ T cells from blood. For the CDR3, the DNA is TGTGCCAGCAGTGACAGGGGGCGGGTCTACGAGCAGTACTTC. Protein sequence: CASSDRGRVYEQYF.